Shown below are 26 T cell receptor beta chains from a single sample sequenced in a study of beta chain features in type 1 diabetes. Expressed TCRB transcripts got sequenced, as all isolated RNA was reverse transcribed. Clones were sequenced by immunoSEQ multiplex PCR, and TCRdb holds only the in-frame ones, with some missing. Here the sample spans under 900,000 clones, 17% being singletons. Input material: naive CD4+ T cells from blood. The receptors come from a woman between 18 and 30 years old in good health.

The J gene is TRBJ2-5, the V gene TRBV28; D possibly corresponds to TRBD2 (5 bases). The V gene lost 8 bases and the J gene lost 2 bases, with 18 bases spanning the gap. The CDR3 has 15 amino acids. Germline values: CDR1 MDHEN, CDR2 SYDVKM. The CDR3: CASRLRLGVQETQYF. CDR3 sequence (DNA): TGTGCCAGCCGACTCCGGTTGGGAGTACAAGAGACCCAGTACTTC. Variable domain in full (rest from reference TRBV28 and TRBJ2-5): DVKVTQSSRYLVKRTGEKVFLECVQDMDHENMFWYRQDPGLGLRLIYFSYDVKMKEKGDIPEGYSVSREKKERFSLILESASTNQTSMYLCASRLRLGVQETQYFGPGTRLLVL.

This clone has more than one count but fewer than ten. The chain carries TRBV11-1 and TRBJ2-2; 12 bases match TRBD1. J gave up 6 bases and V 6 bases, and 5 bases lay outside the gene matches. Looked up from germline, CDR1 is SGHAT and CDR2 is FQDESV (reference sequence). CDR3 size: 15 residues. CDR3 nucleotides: TGTGCCAGCAGTCGGGACAGGGGGCAAGCCGGGGAGCTGTTTTTT. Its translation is CASSRDRGQAGELFF.

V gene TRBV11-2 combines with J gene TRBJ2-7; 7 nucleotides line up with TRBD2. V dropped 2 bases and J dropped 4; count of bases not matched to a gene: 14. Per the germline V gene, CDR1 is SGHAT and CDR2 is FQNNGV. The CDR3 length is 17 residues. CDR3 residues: CASSLLPTASGRYEQYF. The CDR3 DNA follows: TGTGCCAGCAGCTTACTCCCCACGGCTAGCGGACGATACGAGCAGTACTTC. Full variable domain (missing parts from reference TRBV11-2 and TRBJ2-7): EAGVAQSPRYKIIEKRQSVAFWCNPISGHATLYWYQQILGQGPKLLIQFQNNGVVDDSQLPKDRFSAERLKGVDSTLKIQPAKLEDSAVYLCASSLLPTASGRYEQYFGPGTRLTVT.

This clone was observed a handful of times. CDR3 amino acids: CASSFRSPSGIRETQYF. In DNA form, the CDR3 reads TGCGCCAGCAGCTTTCGATCTCCTAGCGGCATTAGAGAGACCCAGTACTTC. V usage is TRBV5-1 and J usage is TRBJ2-5, with TRBD2 matching 7 bases. The trim removed 2 bases at V and 4 bases at J, leaving 14 bases unmatched. Germline CDR1 reads SGHRS; CDR2 reads YFSETQ. This CDR3 is 17 amino acids long.

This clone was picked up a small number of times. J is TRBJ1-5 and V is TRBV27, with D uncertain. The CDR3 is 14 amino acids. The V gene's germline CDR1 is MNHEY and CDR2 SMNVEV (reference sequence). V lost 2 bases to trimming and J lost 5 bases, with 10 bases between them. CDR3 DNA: TGTGCCAGCAGTTTACGACGAGGGCATCAGCCCCAGCATTTT. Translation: CASSLRRGHQPQHF.

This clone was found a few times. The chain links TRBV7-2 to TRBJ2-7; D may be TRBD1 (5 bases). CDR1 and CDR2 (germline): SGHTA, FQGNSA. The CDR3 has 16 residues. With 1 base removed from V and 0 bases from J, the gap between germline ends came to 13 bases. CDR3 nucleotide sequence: TGTGCCAGCAGCTTAGACCCCGACAGCTCCTCCTACGAGCAGTACTTC. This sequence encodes CASSLDPDSSSYEQYF.

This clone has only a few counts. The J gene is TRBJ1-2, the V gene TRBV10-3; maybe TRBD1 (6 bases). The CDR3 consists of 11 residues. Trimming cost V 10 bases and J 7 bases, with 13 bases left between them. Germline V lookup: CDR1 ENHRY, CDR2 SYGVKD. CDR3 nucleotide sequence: TGTGCCACCCAACAGGGAGGTGGCTACACCTTC. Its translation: CATQQGGGYTF.

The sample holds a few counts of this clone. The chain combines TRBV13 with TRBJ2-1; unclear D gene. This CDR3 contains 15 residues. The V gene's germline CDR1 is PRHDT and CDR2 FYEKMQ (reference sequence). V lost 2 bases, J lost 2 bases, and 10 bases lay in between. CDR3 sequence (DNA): TGTGCCAGCAGCTTAATGGAAAAGGCCTACAATGAGCAGTTCTTC. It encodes CASSLMEKAYNEQFF.

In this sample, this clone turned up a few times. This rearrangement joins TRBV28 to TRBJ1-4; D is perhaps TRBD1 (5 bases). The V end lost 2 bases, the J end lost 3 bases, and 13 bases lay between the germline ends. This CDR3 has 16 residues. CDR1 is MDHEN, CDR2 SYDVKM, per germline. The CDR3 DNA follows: TGTGCCAGCAGTTTACCTCTTGGGGGGGCTAATGAAAAACTGTTTTTT. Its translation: CASSLPLGGANEKLFF.

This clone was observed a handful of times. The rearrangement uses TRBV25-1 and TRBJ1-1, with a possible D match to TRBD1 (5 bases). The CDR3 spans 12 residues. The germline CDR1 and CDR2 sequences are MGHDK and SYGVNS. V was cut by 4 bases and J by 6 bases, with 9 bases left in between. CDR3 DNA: TGTGCCAGCAGTGTTCAGGGCGCTGAAGCTTTCTTT. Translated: CASSVQGAEAFF.

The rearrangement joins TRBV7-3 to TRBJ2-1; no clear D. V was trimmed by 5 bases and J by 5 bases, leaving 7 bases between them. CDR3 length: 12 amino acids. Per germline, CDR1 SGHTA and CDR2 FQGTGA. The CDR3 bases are TGTGCCAGCAGCCAACTCGACAATGAGCAGTTCTTC. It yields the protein CASSQLDNEQFF.

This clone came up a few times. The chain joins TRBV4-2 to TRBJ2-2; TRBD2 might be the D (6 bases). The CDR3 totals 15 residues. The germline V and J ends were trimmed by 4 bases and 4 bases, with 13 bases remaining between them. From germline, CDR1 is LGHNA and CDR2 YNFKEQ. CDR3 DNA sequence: TGTGCCAGCAGCCTTAATACTAGCCCCACCGGGGAGCTGTTTTTT. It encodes CASSLNTSPTGELFF.

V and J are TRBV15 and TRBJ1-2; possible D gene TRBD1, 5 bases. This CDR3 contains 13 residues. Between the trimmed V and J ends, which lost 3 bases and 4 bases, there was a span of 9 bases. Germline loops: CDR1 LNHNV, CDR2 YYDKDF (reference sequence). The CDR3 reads CATSSRVAYGYTF. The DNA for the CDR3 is TGTGCCACCAGCAGCAGGGTGGCCTATGGCTACACCTTC.

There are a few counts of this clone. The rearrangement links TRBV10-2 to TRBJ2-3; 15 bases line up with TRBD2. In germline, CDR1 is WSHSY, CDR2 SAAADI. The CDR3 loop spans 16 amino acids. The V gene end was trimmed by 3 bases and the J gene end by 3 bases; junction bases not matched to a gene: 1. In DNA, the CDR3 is TGCGCCAGCAGTGAAGGGACTAGCGGGAGGACAGATACGCAGTATTTT. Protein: CASSEGTSGRTDTQYF.

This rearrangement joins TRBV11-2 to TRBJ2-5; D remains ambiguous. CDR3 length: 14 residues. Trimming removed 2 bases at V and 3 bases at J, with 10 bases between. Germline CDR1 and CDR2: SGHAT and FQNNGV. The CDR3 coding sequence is TGTGCCAGCAGCTTATTCGGAAAAGAAGAGACCCAGTACTTC. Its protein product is CASSLFGKEETQYF. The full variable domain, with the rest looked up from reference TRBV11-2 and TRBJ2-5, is EAGVAQSPRYKIIEKRQSVAFWCNPISGHATLYWYQQILGQGPKLLIQFQNNGVVDDSQLPKDRFSAERLKGVDSTLKIQPAKLEDSAVYLCASSLFGKEETQYFGPGTRLLVL.

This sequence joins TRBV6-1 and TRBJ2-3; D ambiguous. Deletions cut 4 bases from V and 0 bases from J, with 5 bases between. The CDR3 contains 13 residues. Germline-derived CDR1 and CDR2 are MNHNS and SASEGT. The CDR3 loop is CASSVASTDTQYF. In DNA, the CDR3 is TGTGCCAGCAGTGTAGCCAGCACAGATACGCAGTATTTT.

The CDR3 protein is CAISESGRDNNEQFF. CDR3 DNA sequence: TGTGCCATCAGTGAGAGCGGGAGGGACAACAATGAGCAGTTCTTC. This chain connects TRBV10-3 to TRBJ2-1; 10 bases agree with TRBD2. This CDR3 is built from 15 residues. V was pared by 2 bases and J by 5 bases, with 3 bases of the junction left unmatched. Germline V gives CDR1 ENHRY, CDR2 SYGVKD.

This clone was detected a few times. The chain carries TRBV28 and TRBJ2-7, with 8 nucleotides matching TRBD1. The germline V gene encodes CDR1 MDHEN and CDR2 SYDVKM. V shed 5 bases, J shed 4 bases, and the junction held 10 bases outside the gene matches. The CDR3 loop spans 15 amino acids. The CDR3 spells CASSDPGQGRYEQYF. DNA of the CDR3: TGTGCCAGCAGTGACCCCGGACAGGGTCGGTACGAGCAGTACTTC. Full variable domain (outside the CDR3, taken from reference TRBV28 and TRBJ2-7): DVKVTQSSRYLVKRTGEKVFLECVQDMDHENMFWYRQDPGLGLRLIYFSYDVKMKEKGDIPEGYSVSREKKERFSLILESASTNQTSMYLCASSDPGQGRYEQYFGPGTRLTVT.

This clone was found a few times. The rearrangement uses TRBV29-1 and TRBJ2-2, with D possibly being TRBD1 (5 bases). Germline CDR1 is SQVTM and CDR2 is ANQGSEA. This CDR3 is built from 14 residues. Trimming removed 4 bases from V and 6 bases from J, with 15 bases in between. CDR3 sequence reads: CSVGGHRGSGELFF. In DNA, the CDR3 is TGCAGCGTTGGAGGACACCGCGGCTCCGGGGAGCTGTTTTTT.

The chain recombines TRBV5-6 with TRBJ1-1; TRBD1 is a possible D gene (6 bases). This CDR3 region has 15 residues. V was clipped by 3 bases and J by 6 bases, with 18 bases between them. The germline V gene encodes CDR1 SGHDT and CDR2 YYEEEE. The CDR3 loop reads CASSYFDRIGAEAFF. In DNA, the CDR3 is TGTGCCAGCAGCTATTTCGACAGGATCGGCGCTGAAGCTTTCTTT.

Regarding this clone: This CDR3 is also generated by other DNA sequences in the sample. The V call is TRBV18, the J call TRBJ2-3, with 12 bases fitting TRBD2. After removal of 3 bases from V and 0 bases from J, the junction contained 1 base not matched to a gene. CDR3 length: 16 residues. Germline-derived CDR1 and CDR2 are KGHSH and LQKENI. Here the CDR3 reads CASSPLAGGSTDTQYF. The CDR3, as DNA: TGTGCCAGCTCACCGCTAGCGGGAGGGAGCACAGATACGCAGTATTTT.

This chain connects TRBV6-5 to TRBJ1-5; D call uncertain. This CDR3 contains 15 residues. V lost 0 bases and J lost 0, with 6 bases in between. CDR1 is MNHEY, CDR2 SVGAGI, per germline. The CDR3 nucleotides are TGTGCCAGCAGTTACTCGAGGAGTAGCAATCAGCCCCAGCATTTT. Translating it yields CASSYSRSSNQPQHF.

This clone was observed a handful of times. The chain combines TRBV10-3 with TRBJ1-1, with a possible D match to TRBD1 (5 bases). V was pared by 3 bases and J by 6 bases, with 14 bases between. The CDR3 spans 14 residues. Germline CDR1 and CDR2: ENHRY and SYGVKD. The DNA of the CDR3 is TGTGCCATCAGTGAAAGGGGCGAGTGGGCTGAAGCTTTCTTT. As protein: CAISERGEWAEAFF.

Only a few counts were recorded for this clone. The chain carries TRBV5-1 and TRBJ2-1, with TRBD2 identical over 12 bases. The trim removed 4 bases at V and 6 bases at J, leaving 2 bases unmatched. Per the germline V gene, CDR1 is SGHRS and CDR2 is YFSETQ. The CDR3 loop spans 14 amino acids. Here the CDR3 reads CASSLTSGGNEQFF. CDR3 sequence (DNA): TGCGCCAGCAGCCTGACTAGCGGGGGCAATGAGCAGTTCTTC.

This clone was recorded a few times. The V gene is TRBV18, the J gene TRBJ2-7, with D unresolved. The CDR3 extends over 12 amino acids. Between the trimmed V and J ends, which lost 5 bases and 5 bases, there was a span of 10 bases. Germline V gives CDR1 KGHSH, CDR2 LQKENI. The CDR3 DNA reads TGTGCCAGCTCATTGGCCCTCCACGAGCAGTACTTC. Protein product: CASSLALHEQYF.

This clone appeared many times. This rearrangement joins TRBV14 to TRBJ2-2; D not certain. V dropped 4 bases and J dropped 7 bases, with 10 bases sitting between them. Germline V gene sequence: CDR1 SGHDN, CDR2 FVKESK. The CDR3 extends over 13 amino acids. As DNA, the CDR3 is TGTGCCAGCAGCCCTCGGATGGTCGGGGAGCTGTTTTTT. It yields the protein CASSPRMVGELFF.